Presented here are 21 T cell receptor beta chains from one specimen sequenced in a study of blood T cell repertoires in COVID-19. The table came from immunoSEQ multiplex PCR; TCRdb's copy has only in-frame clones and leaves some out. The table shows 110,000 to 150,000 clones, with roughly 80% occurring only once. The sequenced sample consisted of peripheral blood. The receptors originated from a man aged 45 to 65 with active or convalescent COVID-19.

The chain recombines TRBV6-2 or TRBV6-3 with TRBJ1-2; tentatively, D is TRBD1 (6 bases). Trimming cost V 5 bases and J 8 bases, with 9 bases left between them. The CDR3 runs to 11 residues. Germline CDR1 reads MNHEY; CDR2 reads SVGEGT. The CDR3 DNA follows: TGTGCCAGCAGTGGACAGTTCGGCTACACCTTC. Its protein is CASSGQFGYTF.

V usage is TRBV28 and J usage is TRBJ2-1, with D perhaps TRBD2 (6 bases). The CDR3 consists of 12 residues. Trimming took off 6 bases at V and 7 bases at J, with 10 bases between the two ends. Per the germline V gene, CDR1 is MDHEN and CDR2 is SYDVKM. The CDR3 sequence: CASRRRENEQFF. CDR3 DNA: TGTGCCAGCAGGCGGAGGGAAAATGAGCAGTTCTTC.

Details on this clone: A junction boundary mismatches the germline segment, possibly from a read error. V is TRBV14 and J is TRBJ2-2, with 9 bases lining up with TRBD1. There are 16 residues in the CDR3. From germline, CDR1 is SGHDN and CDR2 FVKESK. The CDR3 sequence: CASSKDRGSNTGELFF. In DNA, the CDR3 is TGTGCCAGCAGCAAAGACAGGGGGTCGAACACCGGGGAGCTGTTTTTT.

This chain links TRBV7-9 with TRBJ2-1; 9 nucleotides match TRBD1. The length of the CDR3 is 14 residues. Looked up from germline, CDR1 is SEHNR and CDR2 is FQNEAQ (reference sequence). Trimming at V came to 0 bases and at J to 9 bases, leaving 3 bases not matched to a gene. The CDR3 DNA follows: TGTGCCAGCAGCTTAGCCGGGACAGGGACTGAGCAGTTCTTC. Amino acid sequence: CASSLAGTGTEQFF.

As DNA, the CDR3 is TGTGCCAGTAGCCCAGTAGGGGCAGCTAATGAAAAACTGTTTTTT. It specifies CASSPVGAANEKLFF. The V call is TRBV19, the J call TRBJ1-4; possibly TRBD1 for D (5 bases). Per germline, CDR1 LNHDA and CDR2 SQIVND (reference sequence). The length of the CDR3 is 15 residues. Trimming took off 6 bases at V and 3 bases at J, with 14 bases between the two ends.

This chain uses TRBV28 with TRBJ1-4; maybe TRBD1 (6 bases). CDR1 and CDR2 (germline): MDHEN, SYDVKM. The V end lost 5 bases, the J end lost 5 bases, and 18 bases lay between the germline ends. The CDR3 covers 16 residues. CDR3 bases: TGTGCCAGCAGTCCCAACAGGGCCCCGGGGAATGAAAAACTGTTTTTT. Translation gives CASSPNRAPGNEKLFF.

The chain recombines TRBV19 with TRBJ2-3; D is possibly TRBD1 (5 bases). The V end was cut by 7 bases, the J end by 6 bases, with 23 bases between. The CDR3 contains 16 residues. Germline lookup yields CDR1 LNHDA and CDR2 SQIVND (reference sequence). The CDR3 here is CASTPRKGQPVDTQYF. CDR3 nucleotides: TGTGCCAGTACACCACGGAAGGGGCAGCCGGTGGATACGCAGTATTTT. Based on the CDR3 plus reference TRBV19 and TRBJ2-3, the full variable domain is DGGITQSPKYLFRKEGQNVTLSCEQNLNHDAMYWYRQDPGQGLRLIYYSQIVNDFQKGDIAEGYSVSREKKESFPLTVTSAQKNPTAFYLCASTPRKGQPVDTQYFGPGTRLTVL.

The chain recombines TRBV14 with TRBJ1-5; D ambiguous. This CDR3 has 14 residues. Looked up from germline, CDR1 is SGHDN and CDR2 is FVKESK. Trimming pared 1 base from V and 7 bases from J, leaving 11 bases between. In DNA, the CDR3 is TGTGCCAGCAGCCAAGGACCCAACGGGCAGCCCCAGCATTTT. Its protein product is CASSQGPNGQPQHF.

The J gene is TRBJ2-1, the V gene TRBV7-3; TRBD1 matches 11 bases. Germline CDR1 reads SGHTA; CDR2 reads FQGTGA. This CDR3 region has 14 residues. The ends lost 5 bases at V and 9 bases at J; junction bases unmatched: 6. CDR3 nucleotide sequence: TGTGCCAGCAGCCCAGGACAGGGGGCTAGTGAGCAGTTCTTC. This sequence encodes CASSPGQGASEQFF.

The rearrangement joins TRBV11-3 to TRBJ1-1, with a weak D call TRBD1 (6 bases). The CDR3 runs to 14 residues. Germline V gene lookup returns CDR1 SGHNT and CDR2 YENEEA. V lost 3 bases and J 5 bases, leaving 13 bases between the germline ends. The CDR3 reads CASSFRGARTEAFF. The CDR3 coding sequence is TGTGCCAGCAGCTTCCGGGGGGCGAGGACTGAAGCTTTCTTT. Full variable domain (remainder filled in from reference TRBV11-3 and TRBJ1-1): EAGVVQSPRYKIIEKKQPVAFWCNPISGHNTLYWYLQNLGQGPELLIRYENEEAVDDSQLPKDRFSAERLKGVDSTLKIQPAELGDSAVYLCASSFRGARTEAFFGQGTRLTVV.

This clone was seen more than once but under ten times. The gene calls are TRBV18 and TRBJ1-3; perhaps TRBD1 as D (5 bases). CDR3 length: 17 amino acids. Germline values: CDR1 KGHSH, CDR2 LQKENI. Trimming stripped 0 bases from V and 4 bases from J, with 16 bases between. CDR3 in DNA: TGTGCCAGCTCACCACCGGGGATTCTGGGGCCGGGAAACACCATATATTTT. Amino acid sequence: CASSPPGILGPGNTIYF.

The CDR3 DNA is TGTGCCAGTAGTATGACAGGCTACGAGCAGTACTTC. Translating it yields CASSMTGYEQYF. The chain uses TRBV19 and TRBJ2-7; the D gene is possibly TRBD1 (6 bases). The V gene lost 3 bases and the J gene lost 3 bases, with 6 bases spanning the gap. Germline V gene sequence: CDR1 LNHDA, CDR2 SQIVND (reference sequence). This CDR3 is built from 12 residues.

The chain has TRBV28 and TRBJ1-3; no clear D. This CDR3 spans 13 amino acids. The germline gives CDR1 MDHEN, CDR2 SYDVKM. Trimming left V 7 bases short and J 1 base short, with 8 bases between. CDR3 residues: CASTRLSGNTIYF. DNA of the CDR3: TGTGCCAGCACGAGGCTTTCTGGAAACACCATATATTTT.

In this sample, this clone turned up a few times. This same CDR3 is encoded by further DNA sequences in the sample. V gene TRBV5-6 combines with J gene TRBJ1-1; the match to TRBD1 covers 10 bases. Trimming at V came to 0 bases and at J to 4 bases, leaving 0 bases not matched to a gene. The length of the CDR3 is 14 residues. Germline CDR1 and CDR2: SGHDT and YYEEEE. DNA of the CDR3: TGTGCCAGCAGCTTGGGGACAGGGGGCACTGAAGCTTTCTTT. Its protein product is CASSLGTGGTEAFF.

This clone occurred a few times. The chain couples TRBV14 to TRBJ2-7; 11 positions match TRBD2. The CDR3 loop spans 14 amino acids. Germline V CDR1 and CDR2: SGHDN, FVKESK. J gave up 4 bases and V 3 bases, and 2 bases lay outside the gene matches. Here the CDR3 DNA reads TGTGCCAGCAGCCAGGTAGCGGGAGGGTACGAGCAGTACTTC. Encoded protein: CASSQVAGGYEQYF.

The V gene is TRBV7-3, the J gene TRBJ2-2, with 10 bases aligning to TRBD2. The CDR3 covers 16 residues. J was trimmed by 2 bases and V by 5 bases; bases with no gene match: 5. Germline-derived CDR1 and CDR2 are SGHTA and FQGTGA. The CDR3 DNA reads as TGTGCCAGCAGCATTGCTAGCGGGAGAAACACCGGGGAGCTGTTTTTT. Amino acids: CASSIASGRNTGELFF.

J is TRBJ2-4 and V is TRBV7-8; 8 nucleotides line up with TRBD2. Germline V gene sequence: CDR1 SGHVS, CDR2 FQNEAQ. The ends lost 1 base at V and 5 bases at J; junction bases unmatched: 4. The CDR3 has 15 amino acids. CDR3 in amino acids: CASSLVRGAENIQYF. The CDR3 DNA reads TGTGCCAGCAGCTTAGTGCGGGGGGCAGAAAACATTCAGTACTTC.

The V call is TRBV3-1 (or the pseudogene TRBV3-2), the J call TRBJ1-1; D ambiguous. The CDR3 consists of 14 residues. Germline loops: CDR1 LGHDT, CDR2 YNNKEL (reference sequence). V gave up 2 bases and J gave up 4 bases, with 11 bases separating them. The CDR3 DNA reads TGTGCCAGCAGCCAACTCCAGTCCTTCACTGAAGCTTTCTTT. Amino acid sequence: CASSQLQSFTEAFF.

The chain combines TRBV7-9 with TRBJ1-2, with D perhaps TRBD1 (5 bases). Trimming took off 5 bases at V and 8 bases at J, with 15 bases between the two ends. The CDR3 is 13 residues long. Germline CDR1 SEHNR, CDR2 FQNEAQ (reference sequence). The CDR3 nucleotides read TGTGCCAGCAGCGGGACGGGGGGAGGCGGCTACACCTTC. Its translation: CASSGTGGGGYTF.

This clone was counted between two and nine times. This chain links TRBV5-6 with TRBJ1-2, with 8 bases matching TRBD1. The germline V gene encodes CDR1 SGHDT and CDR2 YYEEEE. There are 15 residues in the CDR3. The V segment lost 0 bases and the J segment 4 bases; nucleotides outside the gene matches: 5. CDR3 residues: CASSLEPGGGYGYTF. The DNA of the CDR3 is TGTGCCAGCAGCTTGGAGCCAGGGGGCGGCTATGGCTACACCTTC.

The CDR3, as DNA: TGTGCCAGCAGCTTAATTCGGGACAGCTCTGGGGCCAACGTCCTGACTTTC. Its translation: CASSLIRDSSGANVLTF. The genes are TRBV7-3 and TRBJ2-6; TRBD1 matches 7 bases. With 1 base clipped from V and 0 bases from J, the junction kept 3 bases outside the gene matches. This CDR3 comprises 17 residues. The germline gives CDR1 SGHTA, CDR2 FQGTGA.